Presented here are 27 T cell receptor beta chains from one specimen sequenced in a study of T-cell memory formation after mild COVID-19. TCRdb used MiXCR to reprocess the 5' RACE reads, holding one entry per CDR3 protein. Among roughly 580,000 distinct CDR3 sequences listed, about a sixth were seen once. The sequencing sample was made of PBMCs or a T cell subset sorted from them (not recorded which). The receptors shown here come from an adult woman who had mild COVID-19 (a few samples of this study predate the infection). Cell type and time point are not known.

This clonotype was observed at least ten times. This rearrangement joins TRBV9 to TRBJ2-7; D is perhaps TRBD2 (6 bases). CDR1 and CDR2 from the germline V gene are SGDLS and YYNGEE. V dropped 0 bases and J dropped 1 base, with 8 bases sitting between them. The CDR3 extends over 14 amino acids. The chain's CDR3 is CASSVGGESYEQYF. The DNA for the CDR3 is TGTGCCAGCAGCGTAGGGGGGGAATCCTACGAGCAGTACTTC.

There are a few counts of this clonotype. The rearrangement links TRBV10-3 to TRBJ2-2; D call uncertain. Germline V gene sequence: CDR1 ENHRY, CDR2 SYGVKD. The CDR3 is made up of 15 amino acids. The V end was cut by 5 bases, the J end by 3 bases, with 13 bases between. In DNA, the CDR3 is TGTGCCATCAGTCCTATGGGATTAGACACCGGGGAGCTGTTTTTT. It encodes CAISPMGLDTGELFF.

This clonotype was found a few times. The chain uses TRBV12-3 or TRBV12-4 and TRBJ1-1, with 8 bases matching TRBD1. This CDR3 is built from 16 residues. J was trimmed by 7 bases and V by 2 bases; bases with no gene match: 12. CDR3 protein: CASSLSQGGVIFEAFF. CDR3 DNA sequence: TGTGCCAGCAGTTTATCACAGGGGGGTGTGATCTTTGAAGCTTTCTTT.

The sample holds a few counts of this clonotype. This chain connects TRBV20-1 to TRBJ1-1, with 7 bases lining up with TRBD1. The length of the CDR3 is 12 residues. V shed 4 bases and J 10 bases; nucleotides not matched to a gene: 9. CDR1 DFQATT and CDR2 SNEGSKA come from the germline V gene (reference sequence). Here the CDR3 DNA reads TGCAGTGCTACAGAACTTAACAGGGGAGCTTTCTTT. Protein: CSATELNRGAFF.

The V and J genes are TRBV20-1 and TRBJ1-2, with 9 bases aligning to TRBD1. Germline values: CDR1 DFQATT, CDR2 SNEGSKA (reference sequence). CDR3 length equals 17 residues. J was trimmed by 6 bases and V by 7 bases; bases with no gene match: 21. The CDR3 DNA reads TGCAGTGTCCATAGGTGGGGACAGGGCACATGTAGCCATGGCTACACCTTC. Its translation is CSVHRWGQGTCSHGYTF.

This chain connects TRBV12-3 or TRBV12-4 to TRBJ1-4; D gene ambiguous. V shed 3 bases and J shed 5 bases, with 10 bases lying between them. The CDR3 loop spans 14 amino acids. CDR3 DNA: TGTGCCAGCAGTTTCAGGACTGCAAATGAAAAACTGTTTTTT. Translated, it gives CASSFRTANEKLFF.

V usage is TRBV5-1 and J usage is TRBJ2-1; D call uncertain. The ends were cut back, 3 bases at V and 2 bases at J, with 12 bases in the middle. In germline, CDR1 is SGHRS, CDR2 YFSETQ. The CDR3 extends over 15 amino acids. In nucleotides, the CDR3 is TGCGCCAGCAGCTATACAAAGAATGCCTACAATGAGCAGTTCTTC. Protein product: CASSYTKNAYNEQFF.

The genes are TRBV2 and TRBJ1-2, with D unresolved. V dropped 2 bases and J dropped 5 bases, with 9 bases sitting between them. Germline CDR1 SNHLY, CDR2 FYNNEI. The CDR3 is 13 amino acids. CDR3 nucleotide sequence: TGTGCCAGCAGTGAACAGCGATATTATGGCTACACCTTC. Translated, it gives CASSEQRYYGYTF.

The chain links TRBV6-5 to TRBJ2-3; D unresolved. The CDR3 spans 14 residues. V lost 0 bases and J lost 0, with 4 bases in between. Germline CDR1 and CDR2: MNHEY and SVGAGI. DNA for the CDR3: TGTGCCAGCAGTTACTCGGCGAGCACAGATACGCAGTATTTT. It is translated as CASSYSASTDTQYF.

The table lists this clonotype with a few counts. The J gene is TRBJ1-1, the V gene TRBV7-9; D may be TRBD1 (5 bases). Trimming took 1 base from V and 1 from J, leaving 10 bases between them. CDR1 and CDR2 (germline): SEHNR, FQNEAQ (reference sequence). The CDR3 is made up of 15 amino acids. The CDR3 sequence is CASSLGGRGNTEAFF. The CDR3 DNA sequence: TGTGCCAGCAGCTTAGGCGGGAGGGGGAACACTGAAGCTTTCTTT.

This clonotype was counted a few times. The chain is built from TRBV6-4 and TRBJ2-2, with D hard to call. The CDR3 consists of 14 residues. Trimming removed 0 bases from V and 6 bases from J, with 8 bases in between. Germline CDR1 MRHNA, CDR2 SNTAGT. The CDR3 region has the DNA TGTGCCAGCAGTGACTCGATAACAGCCGGGGAGCTGTTTTTT. Encoded protein: CASSDSITAGELFF.

V gene TRBV7-8 combines with J gene TRBJ2-7; D is tentatively TRBD1 or TRBD2 (6 bases each). This CDR3 spans 14 amino acids. The V gene's germline CDR1 is SGHVS and CDR2 FQNEAQ. With 5 bases removed from V and 5 bases from J, the gap between germline ends came to 16 bases. The DNA for the CDR3 is TGTGCCAGCAGCCCGTACGTGGGGGGCCACGAGCAGTACTTC. This codes for CASSPYVGGHEQYF.

V usage is TRBV7-8 and J usage is TRBJ1-2; 10 bases are a match to TRBD1. The length of the CDR3 is 15 residues. J lost 6 bases, V lost 5 bases, and 9 bases had no gene match. Germline assignment: CDR1 SGHVS and CDR2 FQNEAQ. The CDR3 loop is CASSVDRGRRDGYTF. The CDR3 coding sequence is TGTGCCAGCAGCGTCGACAGGGGGCGAAGGGATGGCTACACCTTC.

This chain's CDR3 is CASSEGGGPYEQFF. CDR3 nucleotide sequence: TGTGCCAGCAGCGAAGGGGGAGGGCCCTATGAGCAGTTCTTC. The rearrangement links TRBV7-3 to TRBJ2-1, with D possibly TRBD2 on 7 matching bases. Germline CDR1 reads SGHTA; CDR2 reads FQGTGA. Trimming shortened V by 5 bases and J by 8 bases, and 16 bases separated the two germline ends. CDR3 length: 14 residues.

This clonotype was counted a few times. This chain joins TRBV4-1 and TRBJ2-7; the D is unclear. Germline CDR1 and CDR2: MGHRA and YSYEKL. This CDR3 region has 13 residues. Trimming stripped 1 base from V and 6 bases from J, with 10 bases between. DNA of the CDR3: TGCGCCAGCAGCCAAGGGCCCTTAGGCGAGCAGTACTTC. Protein: CASSQGPLGEQYF.

Worth noting for this clonotype: Its ends do not fully match the called genes, so a read error is possible. V gene TRBV27 combines with J gene TRBJ2-1, with 9 nucleotides matching TRBD2. CDR1 and CDR2 (germline): MNHEY, SMNVEV (reference sequence). This CDR3 has 15 amino acids. The CDR3 sequence is CASSLYSGGVNEQLF. CDR3 in DNA: TGTGCCAGCAGCCTCTATAGCGGGGGCGTCAATGAGCAGTTATTC.

This clonotype was counted at least ten times. V is TRBV27 and J is TRBJ2-2; 7 nucleotides align to TRBD2. Germline CDR1 reads MNHEY; CDR2 reads SMNVEV (reference sequence). CDR3 length equals 16 residues. With V trimmed by 2 bases and J by 1 base, 4 bases remained unmatched. The CDR3 DNA reads TGTGCCAGCAGTTTAGGGGAGGGACGGAACACCGGGGAGCTGTTTTTT. Protein: CASSLGEGRNTGELFF.

The J gene is TRBJ2-7, the V gene TRBV5-1; unclear D gene. Germline CDR1 is SGHRS and CDR2 is YFSETQ. Deletions cut 4 bases from V and 5 bases from J, with 16 bases between. The CDR3 runs 14 residues. CDR3 residues: CASSAQRYPDEQYF. In nucleotides, the CDR3 is TGCGCCAGCAGCGCCCAGAGGTATCCGGACGAGCAGTACTTC.

Only a few counts were recorded for this clonotype. This sequence joins TRBV7-9 and TRBJ1-1, with D uncertain. V was clipped by 0 bases and J by 7 bases, with 6 bases between them. The germline gives CDR1 SEHNR, CDR2 FQNEAQ (reference sequence). The CDR3 totals 12 residues. CDR3 in DNA: TGTGCCAGCAGCTTAGCTGGCGATGAAGCTTTCTTT. Protein product: CASSLAGDEAFF. Full variable domain (missing parts from reference TRBV7-9 and TRBJ1-1): DTGVSQNPRHKITKRGQNVTFRCDPISEHNRLYWYRQTLGQGPEFLTYFQNEAQLEKSRLLSDRFSAERPKGSFSTLEIQRTEQGDSAMYLCASSLAGDEAFFGQGTRLTVV.

Only a few counts were recorded for this clonotype. This chain uses TRBV7-6 with TRBJ2-1; D could derive from TRBD1 or TRBD2 (5 bases each). There are 16 residues in the CDR3. Per the germline V gene, CDR1 is SGHVS and CDR2 is FNYEAQ. The V end was cut by 8 bases, the J end by 2 bases, with 19 bases between. The CDR3 DNA follows: TGTGCCAGCCGGGACCCCGGGACCGGCGCCTACAATGAGCAGTTCTTC. It translates to CASRDPGTGAYNEQFF.

V and J are TRBV7-3 and TRBJ2-5; D may be TRBD1 (6 bases). Germline loops: CDR1 SGHTA, CDR2 FQGTGA. Trimming shortened V by 1 base and J by 4 bases, and 7 bases separated the two germline ends. There are 13 residues in the CDR3. In DNA form, the CDR3 reads TGTGCCAGCAGCTTAAGGGGGCCAGAGACCCAGTACTTC. Translating it yields CASSLRGPETQYF.

This clonotype was seen many times. Sequence at one end of the junction differs from germline and may be a read error. The chain employs TRBV7-8 and TRBJ2-5, with TRBD2 as a possible D gene (5 bases). The germline CDR1 and CDR2 sequences are SGHVS and FQNEAQ. This CDR3 region has 13 residues. CDR3 DNA sequence: TGTGCCAGCAGCTTAGGCCCCACGAGGGTAGGGCCCTTC. Protein product: CASSLGPTRVGPF.

The CDR3 DNA follows: TGTGCCAGCAGCTTAGGACTAGCGGGACCCAACAATGAGCAGTTCTTC. Amino acids: CASSLGLAGPNNEQFF. The V and J genes are TRBV7-9 and TRBJ2-1; the match to TRBD2 covers 11 bases. The V segment lost 1 base and the J segment 5 bases; nucleotides outside the gene matches: 4. Germline CDR1 reads SEHNR; CDR2 reads FQNEAQ (reference sequence). This CDR3 comprises 16 residues.

The chain carries TRBV7-3 and TRBJ2-5, with D possibly being TRBD1 (5 bases). The CDR3 is 16 residues long. Trimming took off 2 bases at V and 2 bases at J, with 15 bases between the two ends. Germline V gene sequence: CDR1 SGHTA, CDR2 FQGTGA. The CDR3 coding sequence is TGTGCCAGCAGCTTAGGAAAGGGGTTGCTACAAGAGACCCAGTACTTC. Its translation is CASSLGKGLLQETQYF.

This clonotype was counted at least ten times. V and J are TRBV20-1 and TRBJ2-7; D ambiguous. V was trimmed by 6 bases and J by 0 bases, leaving 12 bases between them. Per the germline V gene, CDR1 is DFQATT and CDR2 is SNEGSKA (reference sequence). CDR3 length: 13 residues. This CDR3 reads CSALPGLSYEQYF. CDR3 sequence (DNA): TGCAGTGCGCTACCGGGTCTCTCCTACGAGCAGTACTTC.

This clonotype was found a few times. V is TRBV15 and J is TRBJ2-3, with D possibly being TRBD2 (6 bases). V was shortened by 9 bases and J by 0 bases, with 13 bases between the two germline ends. The CDR3 length is 14 residues. Germline V gene sequence: CDR1 LNHNV, CDR2 YYDKDF (reference sequence). The DNA of the CDR3 is TGTGCCACGCGTTTGGGGGGAAGCACAGATACGCAGTATTTT. It is translated as CATRLGGSTDTQYF.

This clonotype has just a few counts. The chain links TRBV7-8 to TRBJ1-1; tentatively, D is TRBD1 (5 bases). Trimming pared 5 bases from V and 4 bases from J, leaving 17 bases between. The CDR3 extends over 15 amino acids. The V gene's germline CDR1 is SGHVS and CDR2 FQNEAQ. The CDR3 protein is CASSHLGRWGTEAFF. DNA for the CDR3: TGTGCCAGCAGCCACCTGGGGCGTTGGGGCACTGAAGCTTTCTTT.